Listed below are T cell receptor beta chains from one sample, sequenced in a study of blood T cells in healthy people across ages. TCRdb recomputed calls from the 5' RACE reads with MiXCR, one row per CDR3 protein. The table has under 2 million distinct CDR3 sequences, about 32% seen once. The material sequenced was blood. The source is a woman in her 30s in good health. Both conserved end residues are part of each CDR3. Fields, in order: D gene, V gene, clone size, J gene, CDR3 DNA, CDR3 protein. The D gene is left open where the match is weak. Some rows have no size entry. The others give once, few or many, or a class for an expanded clone.

NA	TRBV5-6	few	TRBJ2-5	TGTGCCAGCAGCCCGCAGGGAAATAGAGAGACCCAGTACTTC	CASSPQGNRETQYF
TRBD1	TRBV29-1	few	TRBJ2-2	TGCAGCGCACGACAGGGGACGGACACCGGGGAGCTGTTTTTT	CSARQGTDTGELFF
TRBD2	TRBV6-5	many	TRBJ2-7	TGTGCCAGCAGTTACTCCACTAGCGGATCCTACGAGCAGTACTTC	CASSYSTSGSYEQYF
TRBD1	TRBV28	NA	TRBJ1-2	TGTGCCAGCAGTTTCCGACGGGACAGCGGCGGGCGAGGCTACACCTTC	CASSFRRDSGGRGYTF
NA	TRBV27	NA	TRBJ2-7	TGTGCCAGCAGGGCAACTGGGGGCTCGTACGAGCAGTACTTC	CASRATGGSYEQYF
TRBD2	TRBV6-5	many	TRBJ2-7	TGTGCCAGCAGTTCCTTACTAGCGGGGGCCCCTGAGCAGTACTTC	CASSSLLAGAPEQYF
NA	TRBV20-1	NA	TRBJ2-5	TGCAGTGCTAGGGGCAATTGGGGGCCGGGGGAGACCCAGTACTTC	CSARGNWGPGETQYF
TRBD2	TRBV20-1	NA	TRBJ2-1	TGCAGTGCTAGCCCCCCTCACGGGGGGGCGAGCTCCTACAATGAGCAGTTCTTC	CSASPPHGGASSYNEQFF
NA	TRBV3-1	NA	TRBJ1-2	TGTGCCAGCAGTCAAACAGGGATTGGTGGCTACACCTTC	CASSQTGIGGYTF
TRBD1	TRBV20-1	NA	TRBJ2-1	TGCAGTGCTAGAGATATGACAGGGCCCTACAATGAGCAGTTCTTC	CSARDMTGPYNEQFF
NA	TRBV6-2/TRBV6-3	NA	TRBJ1-1	TGTGCCAGCAGTTCCAGGGTTGAGAACACTGAAGCTTTCTTT	CASSSRVENTEAFF
TRBD1	TRBV4-2	few	TRBJ1-1	TGTGCCAGCAGCCAAGAAGGCAGGGGGCGATTACGCGACACTGAAGCTTTCTTT	CASSQEGRGRLRDTEAFF
NA	TRBV7-7	many	TRBJ1-1	TGTGCCAGCAGCTTAGTTTATAGGGGACGCATGAACACTGAAGCTTTCTTT	CASSLVYRGRMNTEAFF
TRBD2	TRBV14	NA	TRBJ2-7	TGTGCCAGCAGTCCTTTGGGACTAAGAGACTACGAGCAGTACTTC	CASSPLGLRDYEQYF
TRBD1	TRBV6-2/TRBV6-3	NA	TRBJ1-2	TGTGCCAGCAAGAGGGGACAGGGTGGTGGCTACACCTTC	CASKRGQGGGYTF
NA	TRBV9	NA	TRBJ2-7	TGTGCCAGCAGCGTAGGGACTAAATCCTACGAGCAGTACTTC	CASSVGTKSYEQYF
TRBD2	TRBV2	NA	TRBJ2-7	TGTGCCAGCAGTGAACGGCTAGCGGGAGGCGGACAGTACTTC	CASSERLAGGGQYF
NA	TRBV20-1	NA	TRBJ2-1	TGCAGTGCTCTACCCAGGCTCATGGCGGGGAAGACCCCGAATGAGCAGTTCTTC	CSALPRLMAGKTPNEQFF
TRBD2	TRBV7-9	few	TRBJ2-7	TGTGCCAGCCGCGGGGGATCGGACGAGCAGTACTTC	CASRGGSDEQYF
NA	TRBV18	NA	TRBJ1-4	TGTGCCAGCTCATCCAGCAGAAGCAATAATGAAAAACTGTTTTTT	CASSSSRSNNEKLFF
NA	TRBV29-1	NA	TRBJ1-3	TGCAGCGTTCAATCCGGGGGGCGAGGAGGAAACACCATATATTTT	CSVQSGGRGGNTIYF
NA	TRBV3-1	few	TRBJ2-1	TGTGCCAGCAGCCCCCCGGGGGTTCTGGATGAGCAGTTCTTC	CASSPPGVLDEQFF
NA	TRBV6-5	NA	TRBJ2-3	TGTGCCAGCAGTTACCGCTCCGAGGATACGCAGTATTTT	CASSYRSEDTQYF
NA	TRBV5-5	many	TRBJ2-5	TGCGCCAGCAGCTTGTTTCCAGGCCCAGGGGAGACCCAGTACTTC	CASSLFPGPGETQYF
NA	TRBV4-2	NA	TRBJ2-2	TGTGCCAGCAGCCAAGGGGGGGGCCGGAACACCGGGGAGCTGTTTTTT	CASSQGGGRNTGELFF
NA	TRBV4-1	few	TRBJ1-1	TGCGCCAGCAGCCAACTTATTCCGGCGGGGGCCAACACTGAAGCTTTCTTT	CASSQLIPAGANTEAFF
TRBD2	TRBV4-1	few	TRBJ2-1	TGCGCCAGCAGCCAAGAAGCGGGGGGTTTTTTGAGCTCCTACAATGAGCAGTTCTTC	CASSQEAGGFLSSYNEQFF
NA	TRBV5-1	NA	TRBJ2-7	TGCGCCAGCAGCTCAACCGGAGGTGACTCCTACGAGCAGTACTTC	CASSSTGGDSYEQYF
NA	TRBV11-2	NA	TRBJ2-1	TGTGCCAGCAGCTTATTAACTAGTTATCCGTTCTTC	CASSLLTSYPFF
TRBD1	TRBV29-1	NA	TRBJ1-1	TGCAGCGTACAGGGGAAAAACATGAACACTGAAGCTTTCTTT	CSVQGKNMNTEAFF
NA	TRBV6-6	few	TRBJ2-7	TGTGCCAGCAGCAGGGACGGCCCCTTAGGAGTCGAGCAGTACTTC	CASSRDGPLGVEQYF
TRBD2	TRBV6-1	few	TRBJ2-5	TGTGCCAGCAGTGGGACTAGGGTGACCCAGTACTTC	CASSGTRVTQYF
NA	TRBV5-1	once	TRBJ2-7	TGCGTCAGCAGCACCCCGGGGCGCTCCTCCTACGAGCAGTACTTC	CVSSTPGRSSYEQYF
TRBD1	TRBV7-9	few	TRBJ1-1	TGTGCCAGCAGCCCATCCGACAGGGATCCTGAAGCTTTCTTT	CASSPSDRDPEAFF
NA	TRBV5-6	NA	TRBJ2-7	TGTGCCAGCAGCTCGATTGGTTCTACATCTTACGAGCAGTACTTC	CASSSIGSTSYEQYF